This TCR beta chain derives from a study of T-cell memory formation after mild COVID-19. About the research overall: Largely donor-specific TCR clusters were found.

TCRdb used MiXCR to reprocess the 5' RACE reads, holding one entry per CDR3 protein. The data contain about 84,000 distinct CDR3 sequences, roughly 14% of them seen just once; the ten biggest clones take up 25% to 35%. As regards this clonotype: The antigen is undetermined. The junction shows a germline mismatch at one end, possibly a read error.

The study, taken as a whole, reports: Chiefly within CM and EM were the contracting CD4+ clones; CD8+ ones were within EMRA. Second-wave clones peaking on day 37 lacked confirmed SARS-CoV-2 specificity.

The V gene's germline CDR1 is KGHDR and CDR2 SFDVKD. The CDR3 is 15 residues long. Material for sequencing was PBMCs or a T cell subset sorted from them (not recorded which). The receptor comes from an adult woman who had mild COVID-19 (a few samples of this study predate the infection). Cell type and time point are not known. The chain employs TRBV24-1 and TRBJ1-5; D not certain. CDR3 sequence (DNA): TGTGCCACCAGCGATTCCGGGCCCCTTTATCAGCCCCAGCATTTT. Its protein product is CATSDSGPLYQPQHF.